This paragraph reports one T cell receptor beta chain. Its antigen is undetermined. Primed by a sample-barcoded 5' primer and a J-beta primer mix, a second PCR proceeded for about 6 to 11 cycles. Each CDR3 protein is one row after TCRdb ran MiXCR on the 5' RACE reads. Of 580,000 or so distinct CDR3 sequences in the sample, around half are singletons; the top ten hold roughly 25%. The data belong to a study of blood T cells in healthy people across ages. V dropped 5 bases and J dropped 2; count of bases not matched to a gene: 15. CDR1 is DFQATT and CDR2 is SNEGSKA in the germline V gene (reference sequence). This CDR3 is built from 16 residues. Whole-study findings and limits: Diversity estimated from one million T cells was considered an underestimate.

The sequencing input was blood. This TCR was sampled from a man older than 75 in good health. The chain links TRBV20-1 to TRBJ2-7; 7 nucleotides align to TRBD2. This chain's CDR3 is CSARPLAGLLPYEQYF. The CDR3 DNA reads as TGCAGTGCTCGACCCTTAGCGGGCCTGCTTCCCTACGAGCAGTACTTC.